The source of this T cell receptor (beta chain) is a study of Ad26.COV2.S vaccination and SARS-CoV-2 variants. Using immunoSEQ multiplex PCR, the repertoire was profiled, and TCRdb retains in-frame clones only, with some absent. The repertoire has about 280,000 clones, 87% of them found once; the top ten carry approximately 3.4%. Germline CDR1 LGHDT, CDR2 YNNKEL (reference sequence). Between the trimmed V and J ends, which lost 4 bases and 0 bases, there was a span of 4 bases. The CDR3 has 12 amino acids. Treatment indicated: 15 to 20 received Ad26.COV2.S at low or high dose, single or two shots; about 5 received placebo; per-sample allocation not given. Collection of the samples took place on day 63 after the first injection of vaccine or placebo. This clone was found once. The antigen remains undetermined. Other DNA sequences in the same sample also yield this CDR3. Study results and limitations: Spike-specific TCR breadth in vaccine recipients exceeded that seen in placebo recipients.

Here the sequenced sample was peripheral blood, taken in a trial of Ad26.COV2.S vaccine versus placebo. The chain employs TRBV3-1 (or the pseudogene TRBV3-2) and TRBJ2-7; no definite D call. The sequence came from a person between 18 and 65 years old who received the Ad26.COV2.S COVID-19 vaccine or a placebo. The CDR3 spells CASSLSSYEQYF. DNA for the CDR3: TGTGCCAGCAGCCTCAGCTCCTACGAGCAGTACTTC.